Shown below are 28 T cell receptor beta chains from a single sample sequenced in a study of vaccination and CD4 T cells after COVID-19. Cultured CD4+ T cells had their DNA profiled by the Oncomine TCR Beta short-read assay. TCRdb processed the PCR reads anew with MiXCR; each CDR3 protein has one entry. Of 20,000 to 25,000 distinct CDR3 sequences in the sample, under 45% are singletons; the top ten hold 15% to 20%. These receptors' targets are unknown. Treatment of the sample: roughly 11-day PBMC culture with coronavirus spike peptide pools or control peptides (ViraFEST assay). The sample in question was CD4+ T cells from blood, cultured in vitro, obtained before SARS-CoV-2 vaccination. The receptors derive from a human donor who received a COVID-19 vaccine.

This clonotype turned up a few times. The chain couples TRBV19 to TRBJ1-6; unclear D gene. Germline CDR1 is LNHDA and CDR2 is SQIVND (reference sequence). Trimming stripped 7 bases from V and 7 bases from J, with 14 bases between. This CDR3 contains 14 residues. DNA for the CDR3: TGTGCCAGTAAGGCCTCCGGGGAGAATTCACCCCTCCACTTT. As protein: CASKASGENSPLHF.

This clonotype was recorded a few times. The rearrangement joins TRBV20-1 to TRBJ2-5; no clear D gene. The CDR3 spans 14 residues. V was cut by 2 bases and J by 5 bases, with 15 bases left in between. Germline CDR1 is DFQATT and CDR2 is SNEGSKA (reference sequence). For the CDR3, the DNA is TGCAGTGCTAGAAAAAGCCTCGTGCAGGAGACCCAGTACTTC. It codes for CSARKSLVQETQYF.

The chain joins TRBV20-1 to TRBJ2-3; D unresolved. Per germline, CDR1 DFQATT and CDR2 SNEGSKA (reference sequence). The CDR3 runs to 18 residues. Trimming stripped 0 bases from V and 5 bases from J, with 24 bases between. The CDR3 DNA follows: TGCAGTGCTAGAGAGGTTAAACCGGGCTGGTCGTGGAAAGATACGCAGTATTTT. As protein: CSAREVKPGWSWKDTQYF.

The CDR3 protein is CASSGGRNTGELFF. DNA for the CDR3: TGTGCCAGCAGCGGGGGGAGGAACACCGGGGAGCTGTTTTTT. The genes are TRBV7-3 and TRBJ2-2; weak D call: TRBD2 (6 bases). The germline V gene has CDR1 SGHTA and CDR2 FQGTGA. V lost 5 bases and J lost 1, with 8 bases in between. The CDR3 runs to 14 residues. The variable domain in full, with the rest retrieved from reference TRBV7-3 and TRBJ2-2, is GAGVSQTPSNKVTEKGKYVELRCDPISGHTALYWYRQSLGQGPEFLIYFQGTGAADDSGLPNDRFFAVRPEGSVSTLKIQRTERGDSAVYLCASSGGRNTGELFFGEGSRLTVL.

This clonotype was found a few times. This sequence joins TRBV7-7 and TRBJ2-3; 13 bases are shared with TRBD2. The CDR3 consists of 16 residues. With V trimmed by 5 bases and J by 2 bases, 4 bases remained unmatched. Germline-derived CDR1 and CDR2 are SSHAT and FNYEAQ (reference sequence). CDR3 region: CASSRGLAGTTDTQYF. In nucleotides, the CDR3 is TGTGCCAGCAGCCGGGGACTAGCGGGGACCACAGATACGCAGTATTTT.

The rearrangement uses TRBV6-5 and TRBJ1-1; D is ambiguous. The CDR3 length is 14 residues. CDR1 MNHEY and CDR2 SVGAGI come from the germline V gene. Trimming removed 2 bases at V and 3 bases at J, with 10 bases between. The CDR3 sequence is CASSYHGRDTEAFF. As DNA, the CDR3 is TGTGCCAGCAGTTACCATGGTAGGGACACTGAAGCTTTCTTT.

This clonotype was recorded a few times. The chain has TRBV7-9 and TRBJ1-1; D remains unclear. This CDR3 has 16 amino acids. Germline values: CDR1 SEHNR, CDR2 FQNEAQ (reference sequence). Trimming stripped 5 bases from V and 0 bases from J, with 16 bases between. CDR3: CASSQSKGPLNTEAFF. The CDR3, as DNA: TGTGCCAGCAGCCAGTCGAAAGGACCGTTGAACACTGAAGCTTTCTTT.

This clonotype was seen only once. The genes are TRBV7-2 and TRBJ2-7; TRBD1 aligns across 10 bases. This CDR3 spans 15 amino acids. V lost 4 bases, J lost 3 bases, and 6 bases stayed unmatched. Per the germline V gene, CDR1 is SGHTA and CDR2 is FQGNSA. The CDR3 DNA sequence: TGTGCCAGCAGCTCTAGGACAGGGGGAGTCTACGAGCAGTACTTC. Translated: CASSSRTGGVYEQYF.

In the case of this clonotype: One end of the junction varies from germline; a read error may be responsible. The CDR3 reads CASSLARGANVDEQFF. Written as DNA, the CDR3 is TGTGCCAGCAGCCTAGCAAGGGGGGCCAATGTGGATGAGCAGTTCTTC. V and J are TRBV7-9 and TRBJ2-1; D may correspond to TRBD1 or TRBD2 (6 bases each). The CDR3 contains 16 residues. Germline V CDR1 and CDR2: SEHNR, FQNEAQ (reference sequence).

This clonotype was picked up a small number of times. The rearrangement joins TRBV7-3 to TRBJ1-1; TRBD1 aligns across 9 bases. The ends lost 3 bases at V and 5 bases at J; junction bases unmatched: 1. The germline CDR1 and CDR2 sequences are SGHTA and FQGTGA. The length of the CDR3 is 13 residues. CDR3 in DNA: TGTGCCAGCAGCTTTGGGACAGGGACTGAAGCTTTCTTT. This encodes CASSFGTGTEAFF.

The chain is built from TRBV27 and TRBJ2-2; weak D call: TRBD2 (6 bases). CDR3 size: 15 residues. V was cut by 8 bases and J by 1 base, with 14 bases left in between. Looked up from germline, CDR1 is MNHEY and CDR2 is SMNVEV (reference sequence). DNA for the CDR3: TGTGCCAGCCGCTATGGAGGGGTGAACACCGGGGAGCTGTTTTTT. It specifies CASRYGGVNTGELFF.

This clonotype was seen a handful of times. J is TRBJ1-6 and V is TRBV6-1; D is undetermined. The CDR3 is made up of 15 amino acids. The V gene's germline CDR1 is MNHNS and CDR2 SASEGT. V gave up 2 bases and J gave up 6 bases, with 11 bases separating them. CDR3 region: CASSEWTARNSPLHF. DNA for the CDR3: TGTGCCAGCAGTGAATGGACGGCCCGTAATTCACCCCTCCACTTT.

This chain links TRBV5-1 with TRBJ2-7; D is possibly TRBD1 (6 bases). The length of the CDR3 is 15 residues. V dropped 4 bases and J dropped 4 bases, with 18 bases sitting between them. CDR1 and CDR2 from the germline V gene are SGHRS and YFSETQ. DNA of the CDR3: TGCGCCAGCAGCGGGCGAGGGGGATCCCGATACGAGCAGTACTTC. Protein: CASSGRGGSRYEQYF.

This rearrangement joins TRBV30 to TRBJ1-2; 11 bases are a match to TRBD1. V gave up 5 bases and J gave up 4 bases; unmatched junction bases: 12. CDR3 length: 16 residues. In germline, CDR1 is GTSNPN, CDR2 SVGIG (reference sequence). The CDR3 DNA follows: TGTGCCTGGTCCCTCTCGGGACAGGGGGTACCCTATGGCTACACCTTC. It translates to CAWSLSGQGVPYGYTF.

This chain connects TRBV30 to TRBJ2-5; D unresolved. V was cut by 3 bases and J by 3 bases, with 14 bases left in between. CDR1 and CDR2 (germline): GTSNPN, SVGIG (reference sequence). This CDR3 has 14 residues. CDR3 DNA sequence: TGTGCCTGGAGGGTTCGCTCGCGGAAAGAGACCCAGTACTTC. Translation gives CAWRVRSRKETQYF.

This chain connects TRBV6-1 to TRBJ2-5, with D perhaps TRBD1 (5 bases). V lost 6 bases and J 3 bases, leaving 11 bases between the germline ends. The CDR3 runs to 13 residues. Germline V gene sequence: CDR1 MNHNS, CDR2 SASEGT. CDR3 protein: CASSPGREETQYF. In nucleotides, the CDR3 is TGTGCCAGCAGCCCGGGCAGGGAAGAGACCCAGTACTTC.

This clonotype has only one observation. This chain links TRBV2 with TRBJ2-5; maybe TRBD2 (5 bases). The CDR3 covers 14 residues. Germline CDR1 is SNHLY and CDR2 is FYNNEI. The ends were cut back, 3 bases at V and 7 bases at J, with 15 bases in the middle. CDR3 residues: CASSDSDFLRTQYF. Here the CDR3 DNA reads TGTGCCAGCAGTGACTCGGACTTCCTGCGGACCCAGTACTTC.

This clonotype was counted once. The J gene is TRBJ1-5, the V gene TRBV29-1, with TRBD1 identical over 7 bases. The germline CDR1 and CDR2 sequences are SQVTM and ANQGSEA. V trimming: 5 bases; J trimming: 2 bases; junction bases outside the gene matches: 9. This CDR3 has 15 amino acids. The CDR3 loop reads CSVRPGRGGNQPQHF. Here the CDR3 DNA reads TGCAGCGTTCGACCAGGCAGGGGGGGCAATCAGCCCCAGCATTTT.

The chain combines TRBV4-1 with TRBJ2-3; TRBD2 agrees at 9 bases. V was pared by 1 base and J by 0 bases, with 11 bases of the junction left unmatched. Germline V gives CDR1 MGHRA, CDR2 YSYEKL. The CDR3 is 19 residues long. The CDR3 DNA reads TGCGCCAGCAGCCAAGCTTCTCCTAGCGGGGTTAGTAGCACAGATACGCAGTATTTT. Protein: CASSQASPSGVSSTDTQYF.

This clonotype showed up just a few times. The CDR3 coding sequence is TGTGCCCTTGGCACGACCCGACATAATTCACCCCTCCACTTT. Its translation: CALGTTRHNSPLHF. This chain joins TRBV30 and TRBJ1-6; D is unclear. Trimming took off 8 bases at V and 5 bases at J, with 16 bases between the two ends. There are 14 residues in the CDR3. Germline V gene data show CDR1 as GTSNPN and CDR2 as SVGIG (reference sequence).

The chain links TRBV7-9 to TRBJ2-5; D perhaps matches TRBD2 (6 bases). Trimming took off 3 bases at V and 4 bases at J, with 9 bases between the two ends. This CDR3 is 13 amino acids long. Germline CDR1 SEHNR, CDR2 FQNEAQ (reference sequence). CDR3 in amino acids: CASSFLRGETQYF. CDR3 in DNA: TGTGCCAGCAGCTTCTTGCGGGGAGAGACCCAGTACTTC.

This clonotype was detected a few times. The chain recombines TRBV10-3 with TRBJ2-3; TRBD1 matches 8 bases. Germline CDR1 is ENHRY and CDR2 is SYGVKD. Trimming at V came to 9 bases and at J to 3 bases, leaving 5 bases not matched to a gene. This CDR3 contains 13 residues. This CDR3 is CAITGGGTDTQYF. The CDR3 DNA sequence: TGTGCCATAACAGGGGGAGGTACAGATACGCAGTATTTT.

This clonotype was seen just once. The V call is TRBV6-1, the J call TRBJ1-4; possible D gene TRBD1, 5 bases. The CDR3 is made up of 13 amino acids. With 10 bases removed from V and 6 bases from J, the gap between germline ends came to 15 bases. Germline V gives CDR1 MNHNS, CDR2 SASEGT. CDR3 in DNA: TGTGCCACCTCCCCGGGGGGGGATGAAAAACTGTTTTTT. Encoded protein: CATSPGGDEKLFF.

J is TRBJ2-1 and V is TRBV19, with TRBD2 matching 14 bases. Germline assignment: CDR1 LNHDA and CDR2 SQIVND (reference sequence). The CDR3 sequence is 20 residues long. The trim removed 5 bases at V and 0 bases at J, leaving 12 bases unmatched. This chain's CDR3 is CASSFRTSGGLSRSYNEQFF. The DNA for the CDR3 is TGTGCCAGTAGTTTCAGGACTAGCGGGGGGCTTTCCCGCTCCTACAATGAGCAGTTCTTC. The whole variable domain, filled in from reference TRBV19 and TRBJ2-1, reads DGGITQSPKYLFRKEGQNVTLSCEQNLNHDAMYWYRQDPGQGLRLIYYSQIVNDFQKGDIAEGYSVSREKKESFPLTVTSAQKNPTAFYLCASSFRTSGGLSRSYNEQFFGPGTRLTVL.

CDR3 loop: CAISATRHYGYTF. CDR3 DNA sequence: TGTGCCATCAGTGCGACACGGCACTATGGCTACACCTTC. V gene TRBV10-3 combines with J gene TRBJ1-2; D unclear. This CDR3 is 13 amino acids long. V gave up 4 bases and J gave up 3 bases, with 9 bases separating them. Germline V gives CDR1 ENHRY, CDR2 SYGVKD.

The CDR3 spells CASSPGTGWNTEAFF. DNA of the CDR3: TGCGCCAGCAGCCCTGGGACAGGGTGGAACACTGAAGCTTTCTTT. This chain joins TRBV5-1 and TRBJ1-1, with TRBD1 identical over 9 bases. The germline CDR1 and CDR2 sequences are SGHRS and YFSETQ. Trimming removed 4 bases from V and 1 base from J; junction bases left unmatched: 5. The CDR3 covers 15 residues.

The V call is TRBV6-1, the J call TRBJ1-4, with TRBD1 matching 8 bases. J lost 3 bases, V lost 5 bases, and 5 bases had no gene match. Germline CDR1 MNHNS, CDR2 SASEGT. The CDR3 length is 15 residues. Written as DNA, the CDR3 is TGTGCCAGCAGTATTCAGGGGGCGGCTAATGAAAAACTGTTTTTT. It encodes CASSIQGAANEKLFF.

V is TRBV5-4 and J is TRBJ2-7; unclear D gene. In germline, CDR1 is SGHNT, CDR2 YYREEE (reference sequence). The CDR3 extends over 13 amino acids. The V end was cut by 0 bases, the J end by 5 bases, with 9 bases between. CDR3 in amino acids: CASSLAGTNEQYF. The CDR3 nucleotides are TGTGCCAGCAGCTTGGCGGGTACGAACGAGCAGTACTTC.